This TCR beta chain was identified in a study of cytomegalovirus exposure and HLA in healthy donors. With respect to this clone: As yet, its antigen is unknown.

TCRdb's table, derived via immunoSEQ multiplex PCR, lists solely in-frame clones and lacks some. The sample holds under 110,000 clones; about 85% are singletons and the top ten take 1.5% to 2%. Germline V gene sequence: CDR1 MDHEN, CDR2 SYDVKM. The CDR3 extends over 15 amino acids. V lost 2 bases, J lost 9 bases, and 10 bases stayed unmatched. Points from the study as a whole: Associated with cytomegalovirus, according to the listing, were some 150 TCR beta chains. Reportedly, cytomegalovirus status was diagnosed with high sensitivity and specificity.

The gene calls are TRBV28 and TRBJ1-5; 7 positions agree with TRBD1. This receptor was obtained from a woman aged 18 to 35 in good health and CMV-seropositive. Material for sequencing was PBMCs. Here the CDR3 reads CASSLPGGPGRPQHF. In DNA form, the CDR3 reads TGTGCCAGCAGTTTACCAGGGGGGCCTGGGCGGCCCCAGCATTTT.